This T cell receptor beta chain emerged from a study of T cells in Graves' hyperthyroidism and ophthalmopathy. This clonotype was detected ten times or more. Amplification targeted TCR beta CDR3 regions from RNA transcripts. HTBI primers drove first-round RT-PCR of the TCR CDR3. TCRdb reanalysed the multiplex PCR reads using MiXCR and keeps one entry per CDR3 protein. The sample has approximately 430,000 distinct CDR3 sequences; 15% to 19% are singletons. CDR1 is MNHNS, CDR2 SASEGT, per germline. V was trimmed by 2 bases and J by 0 bases, leaving 19 bases between them. The CDR3 runs to 18 residues. This receptor was obtained from a woman younger than 35 with Graves' hyperthyroidism. Sequenced: blood. The chain employs TRBV6-1 and TRBJ1-2; no reliable D call. The CDR3, as DNA: TGTGCCAGCAGTGAAAGTATTGCAAAATACCGGACTAACTATGGCTACACCTTC. Translated: CASSESIAKYRTNYGYTF.